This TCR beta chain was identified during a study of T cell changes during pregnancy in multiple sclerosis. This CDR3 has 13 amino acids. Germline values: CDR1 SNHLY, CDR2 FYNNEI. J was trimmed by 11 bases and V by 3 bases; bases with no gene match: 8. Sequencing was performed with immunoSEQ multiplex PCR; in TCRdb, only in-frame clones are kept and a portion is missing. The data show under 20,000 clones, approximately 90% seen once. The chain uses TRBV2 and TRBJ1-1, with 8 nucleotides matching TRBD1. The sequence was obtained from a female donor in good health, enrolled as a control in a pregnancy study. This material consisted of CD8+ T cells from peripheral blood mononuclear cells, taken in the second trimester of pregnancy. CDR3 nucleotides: TGTGCCAGCAGTGATGCCTTACAGGGGGGGGCTTTCTTT. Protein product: CASSDALQGGAFF.